This TCR beta chain was identified during a study of spatial heterogeneity in lung cancer. This CDR3 has 11 residues. Trimming took 6 bases from V and 4 from J, leaving 9 bases between them. The V gene's germline CDR1 is DFQATT and CDR2 SNEGSKA (reference sequence). With regard to this clonotype: Its antigen is unknown.

A unique molecular identifier was attached to every TCR cDNA molecule. TCRdb reprocessed the 5' RACE reads with MiXCR, giving one entry per CDR3 protein. The sample comprises 24,000 or so distinct CDR3 sequences, 3% to 4% of which are singletons, and 29% rests with the top ten. Overall study results and limits: Blood showed ubiquitous tumor TCRs more often at resection than at routine follow-up.

Time point defined: sample taken at primary tumor resection. The sample in question was PBMCs, obtained at surgery. This TCR came from a female donor with early-stage non-small cell lung cancer. J is TRBJ2-5 and V is TRBV20-1, with no clear D. The CDR3 region is CSATNRETQYF. In DNA form, the CDR3 reads TGCAGTGCAACGAACAGAGAGACCCAGTACTTC.